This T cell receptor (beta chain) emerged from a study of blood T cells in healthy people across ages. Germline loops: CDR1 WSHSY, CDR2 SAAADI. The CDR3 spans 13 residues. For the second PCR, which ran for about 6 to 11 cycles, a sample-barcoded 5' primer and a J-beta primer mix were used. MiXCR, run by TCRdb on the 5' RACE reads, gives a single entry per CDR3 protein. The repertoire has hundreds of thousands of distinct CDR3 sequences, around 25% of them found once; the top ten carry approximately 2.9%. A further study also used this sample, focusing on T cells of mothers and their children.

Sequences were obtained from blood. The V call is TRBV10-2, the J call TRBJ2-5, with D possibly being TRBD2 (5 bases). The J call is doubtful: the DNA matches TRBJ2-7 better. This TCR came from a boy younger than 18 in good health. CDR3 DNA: TGCGCCAGCAGTGAGACTAGTCTGTACGAGCAGTACTTC. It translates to CASSETSLYEQYF.